In this sample, the clone carrying this T cell receptor beta chain turned up a few times. The CDR3 is made up of 14 amino acids. V was trimmed by 4 bases and J by 7 bases, leaving 15 bases between them. From germline, CDR1 is MGHRA and CDR2 YSYEKL. The sample is drawn from a study of blood T cell repertoires in COVID-19. In the authors' methods: Cell counts per sample came from amplifying reference gene primers. Assay used: immunoSEQ multiplex PCR; TCRdb lists only in-frame clones, some missing. That table supplies the V and J calls and clone size; D and trimming were determined from the DNA. Found here are 250,000 to 300,000 clones, 89% of them singletons; the top ten hold roughly 4.5%.

The source is a woman aged 35 to 49 who had recovered from COVID-19. The genes are TRBV4-1 and TRBJ2-3; the D gene is possibly TRBD2 (5 bases). The sequencing sample was made of peripheral blood. The CDR3 here is CASSPLPGFNTQYF. CDR3 nucleotide sequence: TGCGCCAGCAGCCCCTTACCGGGATTCAATACGCAGTATTTT.